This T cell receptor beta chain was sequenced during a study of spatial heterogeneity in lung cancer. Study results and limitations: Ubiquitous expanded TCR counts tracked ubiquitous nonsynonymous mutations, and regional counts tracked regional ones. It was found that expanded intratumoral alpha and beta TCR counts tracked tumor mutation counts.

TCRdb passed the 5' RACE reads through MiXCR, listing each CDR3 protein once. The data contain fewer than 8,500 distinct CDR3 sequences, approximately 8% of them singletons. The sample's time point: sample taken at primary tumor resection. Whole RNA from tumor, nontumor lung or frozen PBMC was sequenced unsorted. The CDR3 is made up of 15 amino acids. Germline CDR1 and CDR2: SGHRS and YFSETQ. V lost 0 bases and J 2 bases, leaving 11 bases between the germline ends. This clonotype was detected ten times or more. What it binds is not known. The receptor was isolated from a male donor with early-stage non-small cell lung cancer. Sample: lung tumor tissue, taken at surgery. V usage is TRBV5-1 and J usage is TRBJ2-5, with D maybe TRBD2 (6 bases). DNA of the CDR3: TGCGCCAGCAGCTTGGGATTTAGCGGTCAAGAGACCCAGTACTTC. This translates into CASSLGFSGQETQYF.